A single sample gave rise to the 30 T cell receptor beta chains below, sequenced in a study of blood T cells in healthy people across ages. The authors ran a second PCR of roughly 6 to 12 cycles using a sample-barcoded 5' primer and a J-beta primer mix. From the 5' RACE reads, TCRdb called clonotypes with MiXCR, one entry per CDR3 protein. The sample lists roughly 1.7 million distinct CDR3 sequences, around 35% occurring once. The source material was blood. The receptors were sampled from a young woman in good health.

The chain recombines TRBV5-1 with TRBJ2-1; TRBD2 might be the D (7 bases). The CDR3 is made up of 14 amino acids. Germline V gene sequence: CDR1 SGHRS, CDR2 YFSETQ. The V and J ends lost 0 bases and 10 bases respectively, with 14 bases between them. In DNA, the CDR3 is TGCGCCAGCAGCTTGGACAGGGAGGGTACGGAGCAGTTCTTC. The encoded protein is CASSLDREGTEQFF.

The chain has TRBV7-8 and TRBJ1-5, with D possibly matching TRBD1 (5 bases). Looked up from germline, CDR1 is SGHVS and CDR2 is FQNEAQ. CDR3 length: 18 residues. V lost 6 bases and J 2 bases, leaving 23 bases between the germline ends. For the CDR3, the DNA is TGTGCCAGCAGTCCCGGCCGGATAGGGGCCAATGGCAATCAGCCCCAGCATTTT. Protein product: CASSPGRIGANGNQPQHF.

V and J are TRBV11-2 and TRBJ1-1; no reliable D call. Per germline, CDR1 SGHAT and CDR2 FQNNGV. V was trimmed by 2 bases and J by 4 bases, leaving 11 bases between them. The CDR3 length is 14 residues. CDR3 coding DNA: TGTGCCAGCAGCTTAAACGGGTTGGGCACTGAAGCTTTCTTT. Protein: CASSLNGLGTEAFF.

This rearrangement joins TRBV27 to TRBJ1-5; possible D gene TRBD1, 6 bases. This CDR3 spans 16 amino acids. The ends were cut back, 6 bases at V and 7 bases at J, with 22 bases in the middle. Germline-derived CDR1 and CDR2 are MNHEY and SMNVEV (reference sequence). DNA of the CDR3: TGTGCCAGCAGCTTGAACGGGAGACAGGTAGGGCAGCCCCAGCATTTT. Amino acids: CASSLNGRQVGQPQHF.

V is TRBV6-1 and J is TRBJ2-7; 9 bases are a match to TRBD1. Per germline, CDR1 MNHNS and CDR2 SASEGT. V shed 0 bases and J 3 bases; nucleotides not matched to a gene: 6. The CDR3 loop spans 16 amino acids. CDR3 protein: CASSEAHPGQGYEQYF. Here the CDR3 DNA reads TGTGCCAGCAGTGAAGCTCACCCGGGACAGGGCTACGAGCAGTACTTC.

Only a few counts were recorded for this clonotype. This chain connects TRBV4-1 to TRBJ1-4; TRBD1 matches at 10 bases. The germline gives CDR1 MGHRA, CDR2 YSYEKL. Unmatched junction bases numbered 16, after V lost 3 bases and J lost 6 bases. The CDR3 length is 19 residues. This CDR3 is CASSQGYGTGVDMHEKLFF. CDR3 nucleotide sequence: TGCGCCAGCAGCCAGGGATACGGGACAGGGGTTGATATGCATGAAAAACTGTTTTTT.

This clonotype was counted at least ten times. V is TRBV4-1 and J is TRBJ2-5; no reliable D call. The germline gives CDR1 MGHRA, CDR2 YSYEKL. The germline V and J ends were trimmed by 1 base and 5 bases, with 11 bases remaining between them. This CDR3 comprises 14 residues. CDR3 in amino acids: CASSQVVVEETQYF. CDR3 DNA sequence: TGCGCCAGCAGCCAAGTTGTAGTGGAGGAGACCCAGTACTTC.

This sequence joins TRBV28 and TRBJ2-7; maybe TRBD2 (5 bases). The V and J ends lost 3 bases and 2 bases respectively, with 17 bases between them. This CDR3 has 16 residues. Germline V gene data show CDR1 as MDHEN and CDR2 as SYDVKM. CDR3 sequence reads: CASSFMGVAATYEQYF. CDR3 coding DNA: TGTGCCAGCAGTTTTATGGGAGTGGCAGCTACCTACGAGCAGTACTTC.

This clonotype was seen only a few times. Its ends do not fully match the called genes, so a read error is possible. The chain uses TRBV15 and TRBJ2-2, with D perhaps TRBD2 (6 bases). Germline V lookup: CDR1 LNHNV, CDR2 YYDKDF (reference sequence). The CDR3 sequence is 14 residues long. CDR3 in DNA: TGTGCCACCAGCCGGGGCCTTCAGGGCGGGGAGCGGTTTTTT. Translation gives CATSRGLQGGERFF.

This clonotype appeared once. The chain employs TRBV9 and TRBJ2-7, with D possibly TRBD2 on 5 matching bases. The germline CDR1 and CDR2 sequences are SGDLS and YYNGEE. With 3 bases removed from V and 12 bases from J, the gap between germline ends came to 25 bases. The CDR3 covers 15 residues. DNA of the CDR3: TGTGCCAGCAGCGGAGGTATGGGAAGCGGAGCGGCAGTGTACTTC. Translation gives CASSGGMGSGAAVYF.

The chain employs TRBV3-1 and TRBJ1-2, with D possibly being TRBD1 (5 bases). The germline V gene has CDR1 LGHDT and CDR2 YNNKEL (reference sequence). Trimming cost V 0 bases and J 8 bases, with 19 bases left between them. This CDR3 is built from 16 residues. The CDR3 sequence is CASSQENRRPVRGYTF. Written as DNA, the CDR3 is TGTGCCAGCAGCCAAGAAAACAGGAGACCAGTGAGGGGCTACACCTTC.

A word on this clonotype: At one end, the junction sequence differs from germline, possibly due to a read error. V gene TRBV28 combines with J gene TRBJ1-5; TRBD1 is a possible D gene (5 bases). The V gene's germline CDR1 is MDHEN and CDR2 SYDVKM. There are 15 residues in the CDR3. The CDR3 spells CACSLRVDSDQPQHF. The DNA for the CDR3 is TGTGCCTGCAGTTTACGGGTCGACAGCGATCAGCCCCAGCATTTT.

The chain has TRBV7-9 and TRBJ2-7; D ambiguous. V lost 1 base and J lost 5, with 6 bases in between. The CDR3 is made up of 12 amino acids. Germline V lookup: CDR1 SEHNR, CDR2 FQNEAQ (reference sequence). DNA for the CDR3: TGTGCCAGCAGCTTAGAGTATAACGAGCAGTACTTC. It codes for CASSLEYNEQYF.

The sample holds a few counts of this clonotype. V and J are TRBV27 and TRBJ2-7; 11 bases are shared with TRBD2. Germline-derived CDR1 and CDR2 are MNHEY and SMNVEV (reference sequence). CDR3 length: 15 residues. J lost 5 bases, V lost 4 bases, and 7 bases had no gene match. CDR3 amino acids: CASSSGLAVRDEQYF. The CDR3 bases are TGTGCCAGCAGTTCGGGACTAGCGGTGAGGGACGAGCAGTACTTC.

V gene TRBV4-1 combines with J gene TRBJ1-2; maybe TRBD1 (5 bases). The CDR3 is made up of 18 amino acids. V was shortened by 0 bases and J by 0 bases, with 17 bases between the two germline ends. Germline V lookup: CDR1 MGHRA, CDR2 YSYEKL. The CDR3 region is CASSQDRQGLRANYGYTF. CDR3 sequence (DNA): TGCGCCAGCAGCCAAGATCGTCAGGGTCTTAGAGCTAACTATGGCTACACCTTC.

The chain links TRBV20-1 to TRBJ2-7, with no clear D. Per germline, CDR1 DFQATT and CDR2 SNEGSKA (reference sequence). The CDR3 totals 17 residues. The germline V and J ends were trimmed by 1 base and 2 bases, with 21 bases remaining between them. CDR3 sequence (DNA): TGCAGTGCTAGAGTAGTTTCGTCGGGCTACCCAACCTACGAGCAGTACTTC. Protein: CSARVVSSGYPTYEQYF.

This clonotype occurred many times. This sequence joins TRBV5-1 and TRBJ2-5, with TRBD1 matching 11 bases. V lost 0 bases, J lost 5 bases, and 6 bases stayed unmatched. This CDR3 has 16 residues. From germline, CDR1 is SGHRS and CDR2 YFSETQ. The CDR3 protein is CASSLDRTGGAETQYF. The DNA of the CDR3 is TGCGCCAGCAGCTTGGACCGGACAGGGGGCGCCGAGACCCAGTACTTC.

V usage is TRBV29-1 and J usage is TRBJ2-7; 8 bases line up with TRBD2. J was trimmed by 5 bases and V by 0 bases; bases with no gene match: 9. Per germline, CDR1 SQVTM and CDR2 ANQGSEA. The CDR3 runs 15 residues. CDR3 sequence (DNA): TGCAGCGTTGAAGATTTACGGGAGGGCCGTAACGAGCAGTACTTC. Translating it yields CSVEDLREGRNEQYF.

The V gene is TRBV7-9, the J gene TRBJ2-1; 8 nucleotides match TRBD1. Germline V CDR1 and CDR2: SEHNR, FQNEAQ (reference sequence). The CDR3 extends over 15 amino acids. V was clipped by 3 bases and J by 6 bases; unmatched bases: 7. The CDR3 sequence: CASSFRQGFSNEQFF. CDR3 DNA sequence: TGTGCCAGCAGCTTCCGACAGGGGTTTAGCAATGAGCAGTTCTTC.

This clonotype has a single count. The junction differs from germline at one of its ends, possibly a read error. As DNA, the CDR3 is TGTGCCAGCAGCCACACCCGTGGACAGGGGGCATCAATTGACTATGGCCACACCTTC. Translated, it gives CASSHTRGQGASIDYGHTF. The genes are TRBV2 and TRBJ1-2; 11 bases fit TRBD1. Germline V gene lookup returns CDR1 SNHLY and CDR2 FYNNEI. This CDR3 contains 19 residues.

The chain links TRBV24-1 to TRBJ2-2; D gene uncertain. Germline assignment: CDR1 KGHDR and CDR2 SFDVKD. Trimming removed 4 bases at V and 8 bases at J, with 7 bases between. The CDR3 runs to 12 residues. The CDR3 DNA reads TGTGCCACCAGTGACATTACGGGGGAGCTGTTTTTT. Amino acids: CATSDITGELFF.

The rearrangement joins TRBV10-3 to TRBJ1-2; D is undetermined. Trimming pared 2 bases from V and 6 bases from J, leaving 10 bases between. CDR1 and CDR2 (germline): ENHRY, SYGVKD. The CDR3 sequence is 13 residues long. The DNA of the CDR3 is TGTGCCATCAGTGAGAGGACTGTTGATGGCTACACCTTC. Translated: CAISERTVDGYTF.

In its sample, this clonotype was seen a few times. The chain uses TRBV20-1 and TRBJ2-7; TRBD1 aligns across 8 bases. The CDR3 contains 15 residues. The germline V gene has CDR1 DFQATT and CDR2 SNEGSKA (reference sequence). The trim removed 0 bases at V and 9 bases at J, leaving 13 bases unmatched. In DNA form, the CDR3 reads TGCAGTGCTAGAGATCGAACGCAGGGGGCTAACGGGCAGTACTTC. The encoded protein is CSARDRTQGANGQYF.

In this sample, this clonotype turned up a few times. The V call is TRBV6-6, the J call TRBJ2-6; TRBD2 matches 11 bases. The CDR3 runs 17 residues. Germline loops: CDR1 MNHNY, CDR2 SVGAGI (reference sequence). J was trimmed by 4 bases and V by 6 bases; bases with no gene match: 8. As DNA, the CDR3 is TGTGCCAGCAGCCCCCTAGCGGGGGGTCCCGGGGCCAACGTCCTGACTTTC. Protein: CASSPLAGGPGANVLTF.

This clonotype was seen just once. V gene TRBV20-1 combines with J gene TRBJ2-7; 8 nucleotides agree with TRBD2. CDR3 length equals 15 residues. J lost 4 bases, V lost 0 bases, and 8 bases had no gene match. Germline V gene sequence: CDR1 DFQATT, CDR2 SNEGSKA (reference sequence). The CDR3 loop is CSARDPAGVAYEQYF. The CDR3 DNA is TGCAGTGCTAGAGATCCAGCGGGAGTTGCGTACGAGCAGTACTTC.

This clonotype was observed a handful of times. This rearrangement joins TRBV5-1 to TRBJ2-7, with TRBD2 as a possible D gene (6 bases). Germline CDR1 is SGHRS and CDR2 is YFSETQ. This CDR3 contains 14 residues. With 8 bases removed from V and 4 bases from J, the gap between germline ends came to 19 bases. The CDR3 sequence is CASVRRPGEYEQYF. The CDR3 bases are TGCGCCAGTGTAAGGAGGCCGGGGGAATACGAGCAGTACTTC.

J is TRBJ2-1 and V is TRBV19; a possible D gene is TRBD1 (5 bases). The CDR3 loop spans 16 amino acids. The ends were cut back, 3 bases at V and 0 bases at J, with 12 bases in the middle. Per the germline V gene, CDR1 is LNHDA and CDR2 is SQIVND (reference sequence). The CDR3 DNA follows: TGTGCCAGTAGTATCTCAGGGCCCAGCTCCTACAATGAGCAGTTCTTC. This codes for CASSISGPSSYNEQFF.

This clonotype was seen more than once but under ten times. V is TRBV18 and J is TRBJ2-3; perhaps TRBD1 as D (6 bases). The CDR3 length is 15 residues. With 0 bases removed from V and 7 bases from J, the gap between germline ends came to 14 bases. The V gene's germline CDR1 is KGHSH and CDR2 LQKENI. CDR3 protein: CASSPPRGRGYTQYF. The CDR3 coding sequence is TGTGCCAGCTCACCACCTAGGGGCAGGGGCTATACGCAGTATTTT.

The chain joins TRBV9 to TRBJ2-3; 8 nucleotides agree with TRBD1. The CDR3 has 15 residues. From germline, CDR1 is SGDLS and CDR2 YYNGEE. Trimming at V came to 4 bases and at J to 2 bases, leaving 6 bases not matched to a gene. The CDR3 is CASSITGGHTDTQYF. Here the CDR3 DNA reads TGTGCCAGCAGCATAACAGGGGGGCACACAGATACGCAGTATTTT.

Comments on this clonotype: The CDR3 end shows no conserved phenylalanine or tryptophan, and so a read error is likely. The chain employs TRBV4-1 and TRBJ2-3; perhaps TRBD1 as D (6 bases). Trimming left V 0 bases short and J 1 base short, with 14 bases between. CDR1 and CDR2 from the germline V gene are MGHRA and YSYEKL. This CDR3 is 17 amino acids long. The CDR3 spells CASSQDGVGARTDTQYV. The CDR3 bases are TGCGCCAGCAGCCAAGACGGTGTGGGGGCCCGCACAGATACGCAGTATGTT.